This T cell receptor beta chain was observed in a study of blood T cells in healthy people across ages. Study results and limitations: It was not known whether donors were CMV positive (a possible confounder of expanded clonotype changes).

The CDR3 consists of 16 residues. The trim removed 3 bases at V and 5 bases at J, leaving 13 bases unmatched. The germline gives CDR1 SQVTM, CDR2 ANQGSEA. Aged about 6 to 95, donors were systemically healthy Caucasians from Russia. In this sample, this clonotype turned up a few times. Antigen unknown. A second PCR of roughly 7 to 11 cycles used a sample-barcoded 5' primer and a J-beta primer mix. A template-switch adaptor that had 12 random nucleotides put a tag on each cDNA molecule. TCRdb passed the 5' RACE reads through MiXCR, listing each CDR3 protein once. The table has over 450,000 distinct CDR3 sequences, under 30% seen once. These data were also filed under a second study, of T cells of mothers and their children. Per that paper: During the second PCR, the M1S primer introduced sample barcodes along with 2-4 random nucleotides.

Sequenced sample: blood. The receptor's source is a boy under 18 in good health. The rearrangement links TRBV29-1 to TRBJ2-7, with 10 bases fitting TRBD2. Here the CDR3 DNA reads TGCAGCGTTGAGGCCTATAGCGGGAGGAATACCCACGAGCAGTACTTC. Residues: CSVEAYSGRNTHEQYF.